This TCR beta chain originates from a study of regulatory T cells in long-lasting Graves disease. The germline CDR1 and CDR2 sequences are MNHGY and SVAAGI. With 3 bases removed from V and 1 base from J, the gap between germline ends came to 19 bases. The CDR3 contains 18 residues. In building TCR beta libraries, iRepertoire HTBI primers were used together with Arm-PCR of CDR3 regions. One entry per CDR3 protein, called by TCRdb with MiXCR from the multiplex PCR reads. The sample lists roughly 420,000 distinct CDR3 sequences; about 15% were seen once. The time point: newly diagnosed GD, antithyroid drugs for less than 3 months. From RNA extracted from PBMCs, the TCR library was made. These data are also associated with another study on T cells in Graves' hyperthyroidism and ophthalmopathy. From that report: An initial round of RT-PCR targeting the TCR CDR3 relied on the HTBI primer set.

The input for sequencing was peripheral blood mononuclear cells (PBMCs), taken at new diagnosis, from a patient treated with antithyroid drugs. The V and J genes are TRBV6-9 and TRBJ2-4; D unclear. The TCR was taken from a woman aged 25 to 39 with Graves disease. CDR3 region: CASSYLGRLIGAKNIQYF. In DNA form, the CDR3 reads TGTGCCAGCAGTTACCTAGGGCGGCTAATCGGGGCCAAAAACATTCAGTACTTC.